This T cell receptor (beta chain) was sequenced during a study of shared clonotypes between healthy human individuals. At the level of the study: CD4 naive cells filled three plates per donor, CD4 memory three, CD8 naive two and CD8 memory one.

The assay was immunoSEQ multiplex PCR, and TCRdb's table has in-frame clones only and misses some. The data hold a few million clones, with over 90% observed a single time. This CDR3 is 15 amino acids long. Trimming removed 7 bases from V and 0 bases from J, with 10 bases in between. In germline, CDR1 is MDHEN, CDR2 SYDVKM. This TCR came from a man aged 18 to 30 in good health. Some clones in this sample may be carry-over from other donors' samples. Sequencing was performed on naive CD4+ T cells from PBMCs. Subset defined: CD45RA+ positively selected. The V gene is TRBV28, the J gene TRBJ2-6; D is unclear. The CDR3 DNA reads TGTGCCAGCAAGGCTCTAAGCTCTGGGGCCAACGTCCTGACTTTC. Residues: CASKALSSGANVLTF.